The T cell receptor beta chain under discussion was sequenced for a study of T-cell reconstitution after alpha-beta-depleted transplantation in children. Trimming removed 3 bases from V and 9 bases from J; junction bases left unmatched: 13. The CDR3 sequence is 16 residues long. Germline values: CDR1 SGHTA, CDR2 FQGNSA. This clonotype has at least ten counts. The library targeted TCRbeta and was prepared with unique molecular identifiers. TCRdb used MiXCR to reprocess the PCR reads, holding one entry per CDR3 protein. The data hold 83,000 or so distinct CDR3 sequences, with 6.5% to 8.5% observed a single time.

This clonotype was obtained from a human donor who donated a stem cell graft to a child with congenital amegakaryocytic thrombocytopenia. The source material was PBMCs from the stem cell graft donor, sampled from the stem cell graft. V is TRBV7-2 and J is TRBJ2-1, with 8 bases that match TRBD2. In DNA, the CDR3 is TGTGCCAGCAGCTTTGCCGGAGCGGGGGCCCTCACTGAGCAGTTCTTC. Encoded protein: CASSFAGAGALTEQFF.